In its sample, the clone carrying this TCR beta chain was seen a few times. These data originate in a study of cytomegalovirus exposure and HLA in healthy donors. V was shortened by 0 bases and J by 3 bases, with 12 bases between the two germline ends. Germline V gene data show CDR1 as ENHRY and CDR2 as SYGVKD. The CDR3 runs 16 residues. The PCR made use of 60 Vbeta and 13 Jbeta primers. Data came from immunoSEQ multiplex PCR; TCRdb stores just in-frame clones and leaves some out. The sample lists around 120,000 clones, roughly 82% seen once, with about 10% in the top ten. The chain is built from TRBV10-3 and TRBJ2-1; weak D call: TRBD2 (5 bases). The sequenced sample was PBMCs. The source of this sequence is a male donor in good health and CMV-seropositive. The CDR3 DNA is TGTGCCATCAGTGAGTCAAACAGCGGCTACTACAATGAGCAGTTCTTC. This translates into CAISESNSGYYNEQFF.